This entry is about one T cell receptor (beta chain). The data derive from a study of control samples from healthy donors and cancer patients. The length of the CDR3 is 13 residues. In germline, CDR1 is SEHNR, CDR2 FQNEAQ (reference sequence). Trimming at V came to 8 bases and at J to 4 bases, leaving 5 bases not matched to a gene. TCRdb's table, derived via immunoSEQ multiplex PCR, lists solely in-frame clones and lacks some. The sample carries 90,000 to 130,000 clones, 82% recorded once. This sequence was found in a man between 18 and 29 years old in good health. V gene TRBV7-9 combines with J gene TRBJ1-5; TRBD1 matches at 7 bases. The specimen was blood. The CDR3 nucleotides are TGTGCCAGCTCTGGGACAGCGAATCAGCCCCAGCATTTT. Its protein is CASSGTANQPQHF.